Listed below are T cell receptor beta chains from one sample, sequenced in a study of metastatic and nonmetastatic thyroid tumors. TCRdb re-called the PCR reads with MiXCR. Among about 13,000 clones, about 25% were seen once, and the ten largest hold about 60%. Material: blood. The receptors shown here come from a male donor with papillary thyroid cancer or a benign thyroid nodule (not recorded which). Some clones in this sample may be carry-over from other donors' samples. CDR3s include the opening cysteine and the closing phenylalanine or tryptophan. The order of the fields is J gene, D gene, clone size, V gene, CDR3 DNA, CDR3 protein. D genes are given only for firm matches. Size values are once, few and many counts, or a class for expanded clones, and some rows have none.

J gene: TRBJ1-1
D gene: .
clone size: many
V gene: TRBV7-9
CDR3 DNA: TGTGCCAGCAGCTTAGGTTGGCAGGGTGGGACTGAAGCTTTCTTT
CDR3 protein: CASSLGWQGGTEAFF

J gene: TRBJ1-2
D gene: .
clone size: .
V gene: TRBV20-1
CDR3 DNA: TGCAGTGCTACACCCCGAGACACCGCCTATGGCTACACCTTC
CDR3 protein: CSATPRDTAYGYTF

J gene: TRBJ1-4
D gene: TRBD1
clone size: many
V gene: TRBV6-1
CDR3 DNA: TGTGCCAGCAAGAAGGGGGCCTCATCCATAAGGGAAAAACTGTTTTTT
CDR3 protein: CASKKGASSIREKLFF

J gene: TRBJ1-6
D gene: TRBD1
clone size: .
V gene: TRBV6-1
CDR3 DNA: TGTGCCAGCAGTGAAGGGACAGGGGGTAATTCACCCCTCCACTTT
CDR3 protein: CASSEGTGGNSPLHF

J gene: TRBJ1-2
D gene: TRBD1
clone size: .
V gene: TRBV28
CDR3 DNA: TGTGCCAGCAGCTACCAAGACAGGGGAGGCTACACCTTC
CDR3 protein: CASSYQDRGGYTF

J gene: TRBJ1-2
D gene: .
clone size: few
V gene: TRBV10-3
CDR3 DNA: TGTGCCATCAGTGAAACAGGGTCCAACTATGGCTACACCTTC
CDR3 protein: CAISETGSNYGYTF

J gene: TRBJ2-2
D gene: .
clone size: few
V gene: TRBV10-1
CDR3 DNA: TGCGCCAGCAGTGAGGGCGGCGGGGAGCTGTTTTTT
CDR3 protein: CASSEGGGELFF

J gene: TRBJ2-5
D gene: .
clone size: .
V gene: TRBV2
CDR3 DNA: TGTGCCAGCAGTGAAGATTACCCGGGACGGAGCCAACCAGAGACCCAGTACTTC
CDR3 protein: CASSEDYPGRSQPETQYF

J gene: TRBJ2-1
D gene: TRBD1
clone size: few
V gene: TRBV25-1
CDR3 DNA: TGTGCCAGCAGTGAACGACAGGGGGCGGGCGGGGCCCCCAATGAGCAGTTCTTC
CDR3 protein: CASSERQGAGGAPNEQFF

J gene: TRBJ2-1
D gene: .
clone size: .
V gene: TRBV7-6
CDR3 DNA: TGTGCCAGCAGCGCGATAAGGGGGATTGAGCAGTTCTTC
CDR3 protein: CASSAIRGIEQFF

J gene: TRBJ1-2
D gene: .
clone size: .
V gene: TRBV11-2
CDR3 DNA: TGTGCCAGCAGCCCAAATCGGGCCGGTGGCTACACCTTC
CDR3 protein: CASSPNRAGGYTF

J gene: TRBJ2-1
D gene: TRBD2
clone size: .
V gene: TRBV27
CDR3 DNA: TGTGCCAGCAGCCCGGGACTAGCGGGGCATACGGGGCAGTTCTTC
CDR3 protein: CASSPGLAGHTGQFF

J gene: TRBJ2-7
D gene: .
clone size: .
V gene: TRBV20-1
CDR3 DNA: TGCAGTGCTAGTAGCCATTACGAGCAGTACTTC
CDR3 protein: CSASSHYEQYF

J gene: TRBJ2-2
D gene: .
clone size: medium-sized
V gene: TRBV10-2
CDR3 DNA: TGCGCCAGCAGTGAACGGGCGTGGACCGGGGAGCTGTTTTTT
CDR3 protein: CASSERAWTGELFF

J gene: TRBJ2-5
D gene: TRBD1
clone size: .
V gene: TRBV7-3
CDR3 DNA: TGTGCCAGCAGCTTGGGACAGGGAGAGACCCAGTACTTC
CDR3 protein: CASSLGQGETQYF

J gene: TRBJ2-2
D gene: .
clone size: .
V gene: TRBV7-2
CDR3 DNA: TGTGCCAGCAGCTTTTCGGGAACGGACACCGGGGAGCTGTTTTTT
CDR3 protein: CASSFSGTDTGELFF

J gene: TRBJ1-6
D gene: .
clone size: .
V gene: TRBV28
CDR3 DNA: TGTGCCAGCAGTGCCCGACAGGTCTCTCCCCTCCACTTT
CDR3 protein: CASSARQVSPLHF

J gene: TRBJ2-5
D gene: TRBD2
clone size: .
V gene: TRBV6-1
CDR3 DNA: TGTGCCAGCAGTGATACTAGCGGGGGCCAAGAGACCCAGTACTTC
CDR3 protein: CASSDTSGGQETQYF

J gene: TRBJ2-7
D gene: .
clone size: many
V gene: TRBV20-1
CDR3 DNA: TGCAGTGCTAGAGATGGTTTCGGGGGCACCTACGAGCAGTACTTC
CDR3 protein: CSARDGFGGTYEQYF

J gene: TRBJ2-2
D gene: TRBD1
clone size: .
V gene: TRBV11-1
CDR3 DNA: TGTGCCAGCAGCTCAACCCGTGACAGGGGCACCCGGGAGCTGTTTTTT
CDR3 protein: CASSSTRDRGTRELFF

J gene: TRBJ2-1
D gene: TRBD2
clone size: many
V gene: TRBV7-7
CDR3 DNA: TGTGCTAGCAGCATTGGGACTAGCGGGCGGTATGAGCAGTTCTTC
CDR3 protein: CASSIGTSGRYEQFF

J gene: TRBJ1-6
D gene: .
clone size: medium-sized
V gene: TRBV6-5
CDR3 DNA: TGTGCCAGCAGTTACTTAGGGGATTCCAGGGGTTCACCCCTCCACTTT
CDR3 protein: CASSYLGDSRGSPLHF

J gene: TRBJ1-5
D gene: .
clone size: .
V gene: TRBV30
CDR3 DNA: TGTGCCTGGACCGTACGGGGGGTCAATCAGCCCCAGCATTTT
CDR3 protein: CAWTVRGVNQPQHF

J gene: TRBJ2-7
D gene: TRBD2
clone size: few
V gene: TRBV10-1
CDR3 DNA: TGCGCCGGAGGGGCCCCGGGGGGATCCTACGAGCAGTACTTC
CDR3 protein: CAGGAPGGSYEQYF

J gene: TRBJ2-1
D gene: .
clone size: few
V gene: TRBV6-2/TRBV6-3
CDR3 DNA: .
CDR3 protein: CASSSSGLAGLREQFF

J gene: TRBJ2-3
D gene: .
clone size: many
V gene: TRBV11-1
CDR3 DNA: TGTGCCAGCAGCCTTGGTGTGGCGGCTCCTATGATAAATACGCAGTATTTT
CDR3 protein: CASSLGVAAPMINTQYF

J gene: TRBJ2-1
D gene: TRBD2
clone size: many
V gene: TRBV27
CDR3 DNA: TGTGCCAGCAGTTCCAGACTAGCGGGAGGGACCAATGAGCAGTTCTTC
CDR3 protein: CASSSRLAGGTNEQFF

J gene: TRBJ2-3
D gene: .
clone size: .
V gene: TRBV20-1
CDR3 DNA: TGCAGTGCGACAGGAGGGCCAGATACGCAGTATTTT
CDR3 protein: CSATGGPDTQYF

J gene: TRBJ2-7
D gene: .
clone size: .
V gene: TRBV18
CDR3 DNA: TGTGCCAGCTCACCAGGGCGATACGAGCAGTACTTC
CDR3 protein: CASSPGRYEQYF

J gene: TRBJ1-3
D gene: .
clone size: medium-sized
V gene: TRBV6-1
CDR3 DNA: TGTGCCAGTCCTGGGGAAGCTGGAAACACCATATATTTT
CDR3 protein: CASPGEAGNTIYF

J gene: TRBJ2-3
D gene: .
clone size: medium-sized
V gene: TRBV27
CDR3 DNA: TGTGCCAGCAGCGAGTGGGCGCCTTCTAGCACAGATACGCAGTATTTT
CDR3 protein: CASSEWAPSSTDTQYF

J gene: TRBJ2-5
D gene: .
clone size: .
V gene: TRBV28
CDR3 DNA: TGTGCCAGCAGTTCCCAAATCCAAGAGACCCAGTACTTC
CDR3 protein: CASSSQIQETQYF

J gene: TRBJ2-7
D gene: .
clone size: .
V gene: TRBV6-1
CDR3 DNA: TGTGCCAGCAGTGAAGCGGGGACGGCTTCCTACGAGCAGTACTTC
CDR3 protein: CASSEAGTASYEQYF

J gene: TRBJ2-1
D gene: .
clone size: .
V gene: TRBV7-7
CDR3 DNA: TGTGCTAGCTCACTAGCTCTCAGGGAGCAGTTCTTC
CDR3 protein: CASSLALREQFF

J gene: TRBJ2-1
D gene: TRBD2
clone size: .
V gene: TRBV11-2
CDR3 DNA: TGTGCCAGCAGCTTTGGAAGCGGGGGGGCCGGTGAGCAGTTCTTC
CDR3 protein: CASSFGSGGAGEQFF

J gene: TRBJ2-7
D gene: .
clone size: few
V gene: TRBV6-2/TRBV6-3
CDR3 DNA: TGTGCCAGCAGTTACTCGGCGGGAATCGCCCTTAGTGCCTACGAGCAGTACTTC
CDR3 protein: CASSYSAGIALSAYEQYF

J gene: TRBJ2-5
D gene: TRBD2
clone size: .
V gene: TRBV3-1
CDR3 DNA: TGTGCCAGCAGCCAAGTCGTAGCGGGAGGGTCGGGTCAAGAGACCCAGTACTTC
CDR3 protein: CASSQVVAGGSGQETQYF

J gene: TRBJ2-3
D gene: TRBD2
clone size: few
V gene: TRBV24-1
CDR3 DNA: TGTGCCACCAGTGACCCCGGGACTAGCGGGAGTGATACGCAGTATTTT
CDR3 protein: CATSDPGTSGSDTQYF

J gene: TRBJ2-5
D gene: .
clone size: many
V gene: TRBV7-2
CDR3 DNA: TGTGCCAGCAGCTCCAACGGGGGAACGGAGACCCAGTACTTC
CDR3 protein: CASSSNGGTETQYF

J gene: TRBJ2-2
D gene: .
clone size: many
V gene: TRBV5-1
CDR3 DNA: TGCGCCAGCAGCTTGGCCGCGTCGGCGAACACCGGGGAGCTGTTTTTT
CDR3 protein: CASSLAASANTGELFF

J gene: TRBJ1-2
D gene: .
clone size: .
V gene: TRBV19
CDR3 DNA: TGTGCCAGTACCCTAAGCCCGGGGTCGGGGTATGGCTACACCTTC
CDR3 protein: CASTLSPGSGYGYTF

J gene: TRBJ2-1
D gene: TRBD2
clone size: medium-sized
V gene: TRBV5-1
CDR3 DNA: TGCGCCAGCAGCTTGGTAGCGGGAGGGCCCAATGAGCAGTTCTTC
CDR3 protein: CASSLVAGGPNEQFF

J gene: TRBJ1-1
D gene: TRBD1
clone size: once
V gene: TRBV19
CDR3 DNA: TGTGCCAGTAGTACCGGGACAGGGGGCGGGGCCACTGAAGCTTTCTTT
CDR3 protein: CASSTGTGGGATEAFF

J gene: TRBJ1-2
D gene: .
clone size: .
V gene: TRBV28
CDR3 DNA: TGTGCCAGCAGCCTCGACCGTCTAAACTATGGCTACACCTTC
CDR3 protein: CASSLDRLNYGYTF

J gene: TRBJ2-7
D gene: TRBD1
clone size: few
V gene: TRBV28
CDR3 DNA: TGTGCCAGCAGTTTTTCGGACAGGGGAGCCCGTCCCTACGAGCAGTACTTC
CDR3 protein: CASSFSDRGARPYEQYF

J gene: TRBJ2-3
D gene: TRBD1
clone size: many
V gene: TRBV9
CDR3 DNA: TGTGCCAGCAGCGAAGAACAGGGGGGCACAGATACGCAGTATTTT
CDR3 protein: CASSEEQGGTDTQYF

J gene: TRBJ2-1
D gene: .
clone size: few
V gene: TRBV12-3/TRBV12-4
CDR3 DNA: TGTGCCAGCAGAGGGGACGGTGAGCAGTTCTTC
CDR3 protein: CASRGDGEQFF

J gene: TRBJ2-1
D gene: TRBD2
clone size: many
V gene: TRBV13
CDR3 DNA: TGTGCCAGCAGCTTAGGAGCTAGCGGGAGAGCCTGGGCCGAGCAGTTCTTC
CDR3 protein: CASSLGASGRAWAEQFF

J gene: TRBJ2-7
D gene: .
clone size: few
V gene: TRBV7-9
CDR3 DNA: TGTGCCAGCAGCTTGCAGGGGACCTACGAGCAGTACTTC
CDR3 protein: CASSLQGTYEQYF

J gene: TRBJ2-2
D gene: TRBD1
clone size: .
V gene: TRBV7-9
CDR3 DNA: TGTGCCAGCAGCTTGGGACAGCCCGGGGAGCTGTTTTTT
CDR3 protein: CASSLGQPGELFF

J gene: TRBJ2-5
D gene: .
clone size: few
V gene: TRBV27
CDR3 DNA: TGTGCCAGCAGTTTAGTAGGGGGAGAGACCCAGTACTTC
CDR3 protein: CASSLVGGETQYF